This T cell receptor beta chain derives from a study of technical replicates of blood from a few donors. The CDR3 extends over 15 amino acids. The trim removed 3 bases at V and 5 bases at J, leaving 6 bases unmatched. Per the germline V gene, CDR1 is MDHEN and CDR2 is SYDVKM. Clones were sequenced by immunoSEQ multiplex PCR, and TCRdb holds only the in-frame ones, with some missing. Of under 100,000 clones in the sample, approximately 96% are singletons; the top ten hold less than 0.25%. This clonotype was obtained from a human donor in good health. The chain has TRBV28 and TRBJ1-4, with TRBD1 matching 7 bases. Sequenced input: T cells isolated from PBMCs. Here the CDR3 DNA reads TGTGCCAGCAGTTTCACAGGGGTGAGAAATGAAAAACTGTTTTTT. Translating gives CASSFTGVRNEKLFF.